This passage covers 19 T cell receptor beta chains from one sample sequenced in a study of blood T cell repertoires in COVID-19. Assay used: immunoSEQ multiplex PCR; TCRdb lists only in-frame clones, some missing. In the table there are 200,000 to 250,000 clones, approximately 90% of which are singletons. The specimen sequenced was peripheral blood. Receptors were obtained from a woman between 40 and 50 years old with acute or convalescent COVID-19.

The gene calls are TRBV2 and TRBJ2-1; 11 bases are a match to TRBD1. The junction had 7 bases not matched to a gene; V was cut back by 6 bases and J by 9 bases. This CDR3 spans 14 amino acids. Germline loops: CDR1 SNHLY, CDR2 FYNNEI. CDR3 DNA: TGTGCCAGCAGCGGGGACAGGGGGGTCGGTGAGCAGTTCTTC. This codes for CASSGDRGVGEQFF.

The gene calls are TRBV21-1 and TRBJ2-4; the table's D call of TRBD2 was not tested on the DNA. TRBV21-1 is a pseudogene locus. CDR3 size: 18 residues. Here the CDR3 reads CASSRWTPLLLAKNIQYF. The CDR3, as DNA: TGTGCCAGCAGCAGGTGGACTCCCCTTCTGCTAGCCAAAAACATTCAGTACTTC.

The chain carries TRBV2 and TRBJ1-2; 8 bases are a match to TRBD1. CDR1 is SNHLY, CDR2 FYNNEI, per germline. The CDR3 runs to 14 residues. The junction had 10 bases not matched to a gene; V was cut back by 6 bases and J by 7 bases. The CDR3, as DNA: TGTGCCAGCAGGAATACAGGGGGGGCCTTTGGCTACACCTTC. Protein sequence: CASRNTGGAFGYTF.

This clone was seen a single time. The chain combines TRBV19 with TRBJ2-5; the match to TRBD2 covers 7 bases. Germline V gene data show CDR1 as LNHDA and CDR2 as SQIVND (reference sequence). V lost 3 bases, J lost 2 bases, and 12 bases stayed unmatched. This CDR3 spans 17 amino acids. CDR3 in DNA: TGTGCCAGTAGTATCGAAGCCTACGTTAGCGGGCAAGAGACCCAGTACTTC. Protein sequence: CASSIEAYVSGQETQYF.

This clone occurred a few times. The chain has TRBV5-1 and TRBJ1-2; 8 nucleotides align to TRBD1. Germline CDR1 SGHRS, CDR2 YFSETQ. The CDR3 sequence is 13 residues long. The J segment lost 8 bases and the V segment lost 4 bases, leaving 7 bases of the junction unmatched. For the CDR3, the DNA is TGCGCCAGCAGCCCAAGGACAGGGAACGGCTACACCTTC. Its protein product is CASSPRTGNGYTF.

The chain recombines TRBV2 with TRBJ2-2, with 7 nucleotides matching TRBD1. The CDR3 is 14 residues long. Germline V gives CDR1 SNHLY, CDR2 FYNNEI. Germline trimming cut 6 bases from V and 6 bases from J; bases unmatched to any gene: 7. In nucleotides, the CDR3 is TGTGCCAGCAGCTCAGACAGGGCATCCGGGGAGCTGTTTTTT. This encodes CASSSDRASGELFF.

V and J are TRBV28 and TRBJ1-5, with 8 bases fitting TRBD1. The V gene's germline CDR1 is MDHEN and CDR2 SYDVKM. This CDR3 region has 16 residues. V shed 5 bases, J shed 4 bases, and the junction held 10 bases outside the gene matches. The chain's CDR3 is CASSANQGAGNQPQHF. DNA of the CDR3: TGTGCCAGCAGTGCCAACCAGGGGGCAGGGAATCAGCCCCAGCATTTT.

V is TRBV4-2 and J is TRBJ1-5, with 7 bases fitting TRBD1. J was trimmed by 6 bases and V by 3 bases; bases with no gene match: 11. This CDR3 has 16 residues. Per germline, CDR1 LGHNA and CDR2 YNFKEQ. Written as DNA, the CDR3 is TGTGCCAGCAGCCAGGGTGGTCGGCCAGGGGGTCAGCCCCAGCATTTT. This encodes CASSQGGRPGGQPQHF.

The CDR3 spells CASSSGQGAGGYTF. The DNA for the CDR3 is TGCGCCAGCAGCTCCGGACAGGGGGCGGGTGGCTACACCTTC. This chain uses TRBV5-1 with TRBJ1-2; 11 bases are shared with TRBD1. Germline CDR1 is SGHRS and CDR2 is YFSETQ. The CDR3 has 14 amino acids. With 3 bases clipped from V and 7 bases from J, the junction kept 5 bases outside the gene matches.

This chain links TRBV3-1 (or the pseudogene TRBV3-2) with TRBJ1-2; 11 bases are shared with TRBD1. This CDR3 is 15 amino acids long. The V gene end was trimmed by 0 bases and the J gene end by 6 bases; junction bases not matched to a gene: 3. Germline V gene lookup returns CDR1 LGHDT and CDR2 YNNKEL (reference sequence). The CDR3 region is CASSQEWTGGNGYTF. CDR3 nucleotide sequence: TGTGCCAGCAGCCAAGAGTGGACAGGGGGCAATGGCTACACCTTC.

V and J are TRBV9 and TRBJ1-3, with TRBD1 identical over 7 bases. This CDR3 is built from 15 residues. CDR1 is SGDLS, CDR2 YYNGEE, per germline. The V segment lost 3 bases and the J segment 1 base; nucleotides outside the gene matches: 4. The DNA of the CDR3 is TGTGCCAGCAGCGGAACAGGGGTTTCTGGAAACACCATATATTTT. Protein: CASSGTGVSGNTIYF. The complete variable domain, with remaining parts taken from reference TRBV9 and TRBJ1-3, reads DSGVTQTPKHLITATGQRVTLRCSPRSGDLSVYWYQQSLDQGLQFLIQYYNGEERAKGNILERFSAQQFPDLHSELNLSSLELGDSALYFCASSGTGVSGNTIYFGEGSWLTVV.

CDR3 nucleotides: TGTGCCACCAGTGACTCCCTCGTCCTTGAGCAGTTCTTC. Amino acids: CATSDSLVLEQFF. The J gene is TRBJ2-1, the V gene TRBV24-1; D call uncertain. The CDR3 extends over 13 amino acids. Germline CDR1 and CDR2: KGHDR and SFDVKD. Deletions cut 4 bases from V and 9 bases from J, with 12 bases between.

This sequence joins TRBV11-2 and TRBJ1-2; D unresolved. Germline CDR1 is SGHAT and CDR2 is FQNNGV. Between the trimmed V and J ends, which lost 5 bases and 1 base, there was a span of 14 bases. The CDR3 is made up of 15 amino acids. The CDR3 bases are TGTGCCAGCAGCCGTCCTGAAGGGAGTAACTATGGCTACACCTTC. This sequence encodes CASSRPEGSNYGYTF.

This chain connects TRBV3-1 (or the pseudogene TRBV3-2) to TRBJ1-5; 12 positions agree with TRBD1. Per the germline V gene, CDR1 is LGHDT and CDR2 is YNNKEL (reference sequence). The CDR3 spans 15 residues. V was clipped by 6 bases and J by 5 bases; unmatched bases: 5. CDR3 sequence: CASSTGTGGHQPQHF. Here the CDR3 DNA reads TGTGCCAGCAGTACCGGGACAGGGGGCCATCAGCCCCAGCATTTT.

The CDR3 spells CASSLVSTHLHF. As DNA, the CDR3 is TGTGCCAGCAGCTTAGTATCTACGCACCTCCACTTT. The chain recombines TRBV11-2 with TRBJ1-6; D unclear. The germline CDR1 and CDR2 sequences are SGHAT and FQNNGV. This CDR3 contains 12 residues. Trimming left V 1 base short and J 15 bases short, with 10 bases between.

The V call is TRBV5-5, the J call TRBJ1-1; D is possibly TRBD1 (6 bases). CDR1 is SGHKS and CDR2 is YYEKEE in the germline V gene (reference sequence). The CDR3 runs 12 residues. V gave up 4 bases and J gave up 11 bases, with 15 bases separating them. The CDR3 bases are TGTGCCAGCAGCCCGGGGGGGCTCGGGGCTTTCTTT. Translation gives CASSPGGLGAFF.

The CDR3 reads CASSLSWTGTNQPQHF. The CDR3 DNA reads TGTGCCAGCAGTTTATCTTGGACAGGGACAAATCAGCCCCAGCATTTT. The genes are TRBV28 and TRBJ1-5; TRBD1 matches 8 bases. The CDR3 runs 16 residues. Germline assignment: CDR1 MDHEN and CDR2 SYDVKM. The V segment lost 1 base and the J segment 4 bases; nucleotides outside the gene matches: 6.

This clone was seen once. The chain links TRBV3-1 (or the pseudogene TRBV3-2) to TRBJ2-5; 7 nucleotides line up with TRBD2. Germline CDR1 and CDR2: LGHDT and YNNKEL (reference sequence). V shed 1 base and J 2 bases; nucleotides not matched to a gene: 7. This CDR3 spans 16 amino acids. This CDR3 reads CASSQVGGGEQETQYF. The CDR3 bases are TGTGCCAGCAGCCAAGTCGGCGGGGGAGAGCAAGAGACCCAGTACTTC.

The CDR3 region has the DNA TGTGCCACCAGCAGGGGCGGGGGTCAGAACAATGAGCAGTTCTTC. As protein: CATSRGGGQNNEQFF. The rearrangement uses TRBV15 and TRBJ2-1, with TRBD2 matching 7 bases. This CDR3 is 15 amino acids long. The germline gives CDR1 LNHNV, CDR2 YYDKDF (reference sequence). V was clipped by 3 bases and J by 5 bases; unmatched bases: 7.